The clone carrying this T cell receptor (beta chain) was seen only once. Its antigen is currently unknown. Terminally differentiated effector memory CD45RA+ cells were excluded from the naive CD8 cells, which were CD45RO-negative and positively selected for CCR7. At a deep level, the assay was run. Profiling relied on immunoSEQ multiplex PCR, and the TCRdb table lists in-frame clones only, not all of them. There are more than 2 million clones in the sample; over 85% occur only once, and 0.85% to 1.3% lies in the top ten. This sample was taken from a study of shared clonotypes between healthy human individuals. Overall study results and limits: Generation probabilities of non-shared clonotypes were lower (relative to those shared by all four donors).

This sequence was found in a man in his late teens or twenties in good health. The sample was naive CD8+ T cells sorted from blood.

CDR3 coding DNA: TGTGCCAGCAGCGTAGCGGGGCTAGCGGGAGAGGGGTACGAGCAGTACTTC. It encodes CASSVAGLAGEGYEQYF. The rearrangement uses TRBV9 and TRBJ2-7; 10 bases are a match to TRBD2. The CDR3 length is 17 residues. Germline assignment: CDR1 SGDLS and CDR2 YYNGEE. The ends lost 0 bases at V and 4 bases at J; junction bases unmatched: 10.